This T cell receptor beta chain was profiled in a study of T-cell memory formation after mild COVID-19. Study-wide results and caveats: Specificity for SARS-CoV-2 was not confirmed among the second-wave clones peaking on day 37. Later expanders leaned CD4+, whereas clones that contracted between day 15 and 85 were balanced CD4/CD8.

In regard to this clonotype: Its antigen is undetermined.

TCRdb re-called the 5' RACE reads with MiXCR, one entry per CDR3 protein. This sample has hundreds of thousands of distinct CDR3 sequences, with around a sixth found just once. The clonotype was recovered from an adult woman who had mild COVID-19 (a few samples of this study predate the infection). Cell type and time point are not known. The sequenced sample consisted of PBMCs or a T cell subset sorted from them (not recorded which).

CDR3 bases: TGTGCCAGCACCGTATCAGGGGGCGGCTGGGGTGAGCAGTTCTTC. Its protein product is CASTVSGGGWGEQFF. The V gene is TRBV6-5, the J gene TRBJ2-1, with TRBD1 matching over 8 bases. The ends lost 7 bases at V and 9 bases at J; junction bases unmatched: 14. Per the germline V gene, CDR1 is MNHEY and CDR2 is SVGAGI. The CDR3 consists of 15 residues.